The clone carrying this T cell receptor beta chain was detected only a few times. Its specificity is not known. This record belongs to a study of response to subunit inactivated influenza vaccine. TCRdb re-derived calls from the RT-PCR reads in MiXCR, one entry per CDR3 protein. The table has fewer than 550,000 distinct CDR3 sequences, about 25% seen once. Study-wide results and caveats: It was suggested by the authors that few new T cells are recruited by each seasonal influenza vaccination.

Trimming removed 2 bases from V and 7 bases from J, with 11 bases in between. Germline CDR1 reads MNHEY; CDR2 reads SVGAGI. The length of the CDR3 is 14 residues. Source: CD4+ T cells sorted from PBMCs, taken roughly 5 days after vaccination. The clonotype originates from a middle-aged man who received an inactivated influenza vaccine. The V and J genes are TRBV6-5 and TRBJ2-2, with a tentative D call TRBD1 (6 bases). The CDR3 region is CASSYQGGIGELFF. The CDR3 region has the DNA TGTGCCAGCAGTTACCAAGGGGGTATCGGGGAGCTGTTTTTT.